A selection of T cell receptor beta chains follows, all from one sample in a study of early T cells in non-severe SARS-CoV-2 infection. TCRdb passed the 5' RACE reads through MiXCR, listing each CDR3 protein once. The repertoire holds around 53,000 distinct CDR3 sequences, approximately 12% seen once, with 9.1% in the top ten. Sequences were obtained from whole blood. These receptors originate from an adult who was a healthcare worker with PCR-confirmed SARS-CoV-2 infection or an uninfected control (not recorded which). CDR3s include the opening cysteine and the closing phenylalanine or tryptophan. The D gene is left open where the match is weak. Some rows mark clone size as missing; the rest say once, few, many or name a class of expanded clone.

few - TRBJ2-3 TRBV6-5 CASSPGSQWTQYF TGTGCCAGCAGCCCAGGATCCCAGTGGACGCAGTATTTT
many TRBD1 TRBJ1-2 TRBV28 CASRITGQNYGYTF TGTGCCAGCAGAATCACGGGACAGAACTATGGCTACACCTTC
many - TRBJ2-3 TRBV2 CASSVSTDTQYF TGTGCCAGCAGTGTAAGCACAGATACGCAGTATTTT
many - TRBJ2-3 TRBV18 CASSGSDTQYF TGTGCCAGCTCAGGCTCAGATACGCAGTATTTT
few - TRBJ2-6 TRBV20-1 CSARDFSGANVLTF TGCAGTGCTAGAGATTTCTCTGGGGCCAACGTCCTGACTTTC
- - TRBJ1-1 TRBV7-9 CASSLQGIEAFF TGTGCCAGCAGCTTACAGGGCATTGAAGCTTTCTTT
few - TRBJ2-2 TRBV7-3 CASSLTRGRDTGELFF TGTGCCAGCAGCTTAACGCGGGGACGGGACACCGGGGAGCTGTTTTTT
many - TRBJ2-3 TRBV7-2 CASSPDRGRLASTQYF TGTGCCAGCAGCCCAGACAGGGGTCGACTAGCTAGTACGCAGTATTTT
many - TRBJ1-6 TRBV29-1 CSVGRDKNSPLHF TGCAGCGTTGGTAGAGACAAGAATTCACCCCTCCACTTT
many - TRBJ1-2 TRBV5-1 CASSLSGRDYGYTF TGCGCCAGCAGCTTGTCCGGGAGAGACTATGGCTACACCTTC
many - TRBJ2-1 TRBV30 CAWSGTAIYNEQFF TGTGCCTGGAGTGGGACAGCCATTTACAATGAGCAGTTCTTC
- - TRBJ1-4 TRBV12-3/TRBV12-4 CASSMPGPSGEKLFF TGTGCCAGCAGTATGCCGGGACCAAGTGGGGAAAAACTGTTTTTT
few - TRBJ2-1 TRBV5-1 CASSFQGTLYNEQFF TGCGCCAGCAGCTTTCAGGGGACATTGTACAATGAGCAGTTCTTC
- - TRBJ1-1 TRBV7-9 CASSSGLGTGTEAFF TGTGCCAGCAGCTCCGGTCTGGGAACGGGGACTGAAGCTTTCTTT
- TRBD1 TRBJ1-1 TRBV28 CASATGETEAFF TGTGCCAGTGCGACAGGGGAGACTGAAGCTTTCTTT
many - TRBJ1-1 TRBV7-9 CASRGGMNTEAFF TGTGCCAGCAGAGGCGGCATGAACACTGAAGCTTTCTTT
- - TRBJ2-7 TRBV18 CASRTRHGDYEQYF TGTGCCAGCCGGACCCGGCACGGAGACTACGAGCAGTACTTC
many TRBD2 TRBJ2-7 TRBV7-8 CASSLLAGGYEQYF TGTGCCAGCAGCTTGCTAGCGGGAGGGTACGAGCAGTACTTC
few - TRBJ2-7 TRBV20-1 CSARSTVGYEQYF TGCAGTGCTAGATCGACGGTTGGCTACGAGCAGTACTTC
once - TRBJ1-4 TRBV6-6 CASSLTLTNEKLFF TGTGCCAGCAGCCTCACCTTGACTAATGAAAAACTGTTTTTT
- - TRBJ2-7 TRBV20-1 CSASPGAWDEQYF TGCAGTGCTAGTCCAGGGGCGTGGGACGAGCAGTACTTC
many - TRBJ1-5 TRBV19 CASSTVAGPWPQHF TGTGCCAGTAGTACCGTTGCGGGCCCTTGGCCCCAGCATTTT
many TRBD2 TRBJ2-7 TRBV4-3 CASSQSRTSGSRGEQYF TGCGCCAGCAGCCAAAGTCGGACTAGCGGGAGCCGTGGGGAGCAGTACTTC
many TRBD1 TRBJ1-1 TRBV27 CASSLQGEGTEAFF TGTGCCAGCAGTTTACAGGGGGAAGGGACTGAAGCTTTCTTT
few TRBD1 TRBJ1-6 TRBV9 CASSPYRDRNSPLHF TGTGCCAGCAGCCCTTACCGGGACAGGAATTCACCCCTCCACTTT
- - TRBJ2-3 TRBV29-1 CSVETWADTQYF TGCAGCGTTGAAACTTGGGCAGATACGCAGTATTTT
- TRBD1 TRBJ1-2 TRBV4-1 CASSGTGGSGYTF TGCGCCAGCAGCGGGACAGGGGGCAGCGGCTACACCTTC
many - TRBJ2-5 TRBV21-1 CASSKNRGRQETQYF TGTGCCAGCAGCAAAAATAGGGGCAGACAAGAGACCCAGTACTTC
- TRBD2 TRBJ2-3 TRBV13 CASSLLAGGPADTQYF TGTGCCAGCAGCTTACTAGCGGGAGGGCCCGCAGATACGCAGTATTTT
- TRBD2 TRBJ2-3 TRBV4-3 CASSRGLAVTQYF TGCGCCAGCTCCCGGGGACTAGCGGTCACGCAGTATTTT
- TRBD1 TRBJ1-2 TRBV9 CASSSRTGTLYGYTF TGTGCCAGCAGCTCGCGGACAGGAACACTCTATGGCTACACCTTC
- TRBD1 TRBJ2-7 TRBV5-1 CASSQGTGNPAEQYF TGCGCCAGCAGCCAAGGGACAGGGAATCCCGCCGAGCAGTACTTC
- - TRBJ1-1 TRBV4-2 CASSHGRSMNTEAFF TGTGCCAGCAGCCATGGACGCAGCATGAACACTGAAGCTTTCTTT
- TRBD1 TRBJ1-1 TRBV5-1 CASSLLTGSQGTEAFF TGCGCCAGCTCCTTACTGACAGGGTCTCAGGGTACTGAAGCTTTCTTT
- TRBD2 TRBJ2-1 TRBV27 CASRGLAGRGVNEQFF TGTGCCAGCAGGGGACTAGCGGGACGAGGGGTCAATGAGCAGTTCTTC
few TRBD2 TRBJ2-5 TRBV11-2 CASSPWGGEETQYF TGTGCCAGCAGCCCCTGGGGGGGGGAAGAGACCCAGTACTTC
many - TRBJ1-5 TRBV4-1 CASSLGPPGSQPQHF TGCGCCAGCAGCCTGGGGCCCCCCGGGAGTCAGCCCCAGCATTTT
- - TRBJ2-5 TRBV28 CASSFPEVDSRSETQYF TGTGCCAGCAGTTTCCCCGAGGTAGACAGCCGGTCGGAGACCCAGTACTTC
- - TRBJ2-2 TRBV7-9 CASSLAGVPGELFF TGTGCCAGCAGCTTAGCAGGGGTACCCGGGGAGCTGTTTTTT
medium-sized TRBD1 TRBJ1-1 TRBV7-6 CASSFGQGRNTEAFF TGTGCCAGCAGCTTCGGACAGGGGAGAAACACTGAAGCTTTCTTT
- TRBD1 TRBJ2-5 TRBV6-1 CASSVGTVKETQYF TGTGCCAGCAGTGTGGGGACAGTAAAAGAGACCCAGTACTTC
many - TRBJ2-2 TRBV20-1 CSPNPNTGELFF TGCAGTCCAAACCCGAACACCGGGGAGCTGTTTTTT
- - TRBJ2-1 TRBV6-2/TRBV6-3 CASSLERTNEQFF TGTGCCAGCAGCTTGGAACGGACGAATGAGCAGTTCTTC